This T cell receptor beta chain was identified during a study of T cells in Graves' hyperthyroidism and ophthalmopathy. It was RNA transcripts that yielded the amplified TCR beta CDR3 regions. RT-PCR in the first round (using the HTBI primer set) targeted the TCR CDR3. TCRdb re-called the multiplex PCR reads through MiXCR, storing one row per CDR3 protein. The repertoire holds about 600,000 distinct CDR3 sequences, with 13% to 15% as singletons. The V end was cut by 7 bases, the J end by 3 bases, with 15 bases between. The CDR3 runs to 14 residues. Study results and limitations: Ophthalmopathy and stable hyperthyroidism were told apart by a 13 V-J model.

This clonotype was seen at least ten times. Antigen unknown. This TCR was recovered from a woman between 18 and 30 years old with Graves' ophthalmopathy. This chain joins TRBV12-3 or TRBV12-4 and TRBJ1-1; D might be TRBD1 (5 bases). The sample comprised blood. Written as DNA, the CDR3 is TGTGCCAGCACCCTGAACAGGCGGGACACTGAAGCTTTCTTT. Protein sequence: CASTLNRRDTEAFF.